This is a list of T cell receptor beta chains from one sample in a study of blood T cells in healthy people across ages. TCRdb redid the calling of the 5' RACE reads with MiXCR, one entry per CDR3 protein. This table has around 520,000 distinct CDR3 sequences, roughly a quarter appearing once. These same records also appear under a second study, on T cells of mothers and their children.

Sequencing input: blood. These receptors came from a boy between 2 and 10 years old in good health. Each CDR3 is given with its conserved first and last residue. D genes are given only for firm matches. Size tells how often a clone was seen (once, few, many) or the class of an expanded clone, and some rows leave it out.

cdr3_aa cdr3_nt j_call clone_size v_call d_call
CASIRNLGGPDTQYF TGTGCCAGCATCCGGAACTTGGGGGGGCCAGATACGCAGTATTTT TRBJ2-3 . TRBV6-2/TRBV6-3 .
CASSQDSAGGLYEQFF TGTGCCAGCAGCCAAGATTCAGCGGGGGGGCTCTATGAGCAGTTCTTC TRBJ2-1 few TRBV3-1 TRBD2
CASSFPRGGPYQETQYF TGTGCCAGCAGCTTTCCTCGCGGGGGCCCGTACCAAGAGACCCAGTACTTC TRBJ2-5 few TRBV11-2 .
CSAKDRGRVDTEAFF TGCAGCGCCAAGGACAGGGGGCGAGTAGACACTGAAGCTTTCTTT TRBJ1-1 . TRBV29-1 TRBD1
CASSDQSRGLRGYTF TGTGCCAGCAGTGACCAGTCCAGGGGGCTACGTGGCTACACCTTC TRBJ1-2 . TRBV6-2/TRBV6-3 TRBD1
CASRTEAPQETQYF TGTGCCAGCAGGACAGAGGCCCCACAAGAGACCCAGTACTTC TRBJ2-5 few TRBV3-1 .
CASSPSGIPYNEQFF TGTGCCAGCAGCCCATCAGGAATACCCTACAATGAGCAGTTCTTC TRBJ2-1 . TRBV9 .
CASSLFSRAWVGANVLTF TGCGCCAGCAGCTTGTTTTCCCGTGCATGGGTTGGGGCCAACGTCCTGACTTTC TRBJ2-6 . TRBV5-1 .
CASSSSPGLGALGYEQFF TGTGCCAGCAGTTCATCCCCGGGACTAGGGGCCCTGGGGTATGAGCAGTTCTTC TRBJ2-1 . TRBV28 TRBD2
CASSGGAMDTQYF TGTGCCAGCAGTGGGGGGGCCATGGATACGCAGTATTTT TRBJ2-3 . TRBV7-2 .
CASSVGDSQPQHF TGTGCCAGCTCCGTTGGAGATTCTCAGCCCCAGCATTTT TRBJ1-5 . TRBV18 .